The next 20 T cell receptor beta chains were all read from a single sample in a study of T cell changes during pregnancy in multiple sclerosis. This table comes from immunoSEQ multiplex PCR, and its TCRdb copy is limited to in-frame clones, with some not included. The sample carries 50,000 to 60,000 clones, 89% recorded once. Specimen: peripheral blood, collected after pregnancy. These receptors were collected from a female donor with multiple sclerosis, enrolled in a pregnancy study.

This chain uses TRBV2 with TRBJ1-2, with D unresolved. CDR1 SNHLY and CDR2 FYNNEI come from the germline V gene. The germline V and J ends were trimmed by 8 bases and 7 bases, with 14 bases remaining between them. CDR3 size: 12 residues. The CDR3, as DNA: TGTGCCAGCGAGGGAGGGTTGGCTGGCTACACCTTC. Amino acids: CASEGGLAGYTF.

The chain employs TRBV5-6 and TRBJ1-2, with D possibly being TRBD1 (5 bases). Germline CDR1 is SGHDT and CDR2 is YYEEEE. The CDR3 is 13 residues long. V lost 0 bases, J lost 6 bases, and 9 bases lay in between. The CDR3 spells CASSLAGNDGYTF. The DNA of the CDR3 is TGTGCCAGCAGCTTGGCAGGGAATGATGGCTACACCTTC.

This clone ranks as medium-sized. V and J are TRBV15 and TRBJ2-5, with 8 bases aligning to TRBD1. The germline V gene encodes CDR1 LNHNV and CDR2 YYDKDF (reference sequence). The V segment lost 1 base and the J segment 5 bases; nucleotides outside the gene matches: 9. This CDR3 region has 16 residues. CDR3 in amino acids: CATSRAGTGIQETQYF. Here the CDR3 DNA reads TGTGCCACCAGCAGAGCCGGGACAGGTATACAGGAGACCCAGTACTTC.

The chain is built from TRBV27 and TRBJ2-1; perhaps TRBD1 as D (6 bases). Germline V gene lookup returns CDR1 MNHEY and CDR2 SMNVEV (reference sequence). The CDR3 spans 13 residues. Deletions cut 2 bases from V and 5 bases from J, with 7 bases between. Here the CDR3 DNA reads TGTGCCAGCAGTTTAGGGGGCCACAATGAGCAGTTCTTC. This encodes CASSLGGHNEQFF.

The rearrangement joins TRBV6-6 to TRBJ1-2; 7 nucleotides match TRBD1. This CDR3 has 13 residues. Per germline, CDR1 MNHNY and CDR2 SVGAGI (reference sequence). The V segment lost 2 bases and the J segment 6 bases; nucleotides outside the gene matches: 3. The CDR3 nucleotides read TGTGCCAGCAGTTACCGGACAGGAGATGGCTACACCTTC. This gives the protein CASSYRTGDGYTF.

The CDR3 protein is CASSSPYGTNNYGYTF. The CDR3 DNA follows: TGTGCCAGCAGTTCTCCGTACGGGACAAATAACTATGGCTACACCTTC. V usage is TRBV28 and J usage is TRBJ1-2; the D gene is possibly TRBD1 (6 bases). Germline V gene data show CDR1 as MDHEN and CDR2 as SYDVKM. V was cut by 4 bases and J by 1 base, with 16 bases left in between. This CDR3 comprises 16 residues.

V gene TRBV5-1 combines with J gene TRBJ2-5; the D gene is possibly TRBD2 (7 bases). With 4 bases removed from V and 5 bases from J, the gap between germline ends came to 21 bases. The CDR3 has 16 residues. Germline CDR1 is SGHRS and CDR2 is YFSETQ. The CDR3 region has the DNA TGCGCCAGCAGCGGGGGCCTGGGGGGGACAATCGAGACCCAGTACTTC. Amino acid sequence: CASSGGLGGTIETQYF.

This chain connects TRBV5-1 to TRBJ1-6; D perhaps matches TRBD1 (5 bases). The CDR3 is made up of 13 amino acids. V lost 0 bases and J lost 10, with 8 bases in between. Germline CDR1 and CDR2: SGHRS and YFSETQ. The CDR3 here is CASSLAGKSPLHF. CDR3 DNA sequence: TGCGCCAGCAGCTTGGCAGGGAAATCACCCCTCCACTTT.

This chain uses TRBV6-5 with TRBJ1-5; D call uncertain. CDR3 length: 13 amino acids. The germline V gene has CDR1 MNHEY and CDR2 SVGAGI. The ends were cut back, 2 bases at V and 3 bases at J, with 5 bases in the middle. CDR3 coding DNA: TGTGCCAGCAGTTACCGGGTCAATCAGCCCCAGCATTTT. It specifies CASSYRVNQPQHF.

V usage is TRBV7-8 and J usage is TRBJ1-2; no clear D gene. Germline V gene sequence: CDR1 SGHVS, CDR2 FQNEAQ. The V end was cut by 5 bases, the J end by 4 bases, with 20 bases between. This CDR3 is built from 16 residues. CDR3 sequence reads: CASSTYALSRPYGYTF. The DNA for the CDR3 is TGTGCCAGCAGCACCTATGCTCTATCCCGTCCCTATGGCTACACCTTC.

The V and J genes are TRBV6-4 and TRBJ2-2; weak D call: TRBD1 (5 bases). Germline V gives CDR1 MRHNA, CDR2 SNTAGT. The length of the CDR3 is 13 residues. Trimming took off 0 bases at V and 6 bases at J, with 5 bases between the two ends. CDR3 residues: CASSDSGAGELFF. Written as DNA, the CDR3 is TGTGCCAGCAGTGACTCAGGGGCCGGGGAGCTGTTTTTT.

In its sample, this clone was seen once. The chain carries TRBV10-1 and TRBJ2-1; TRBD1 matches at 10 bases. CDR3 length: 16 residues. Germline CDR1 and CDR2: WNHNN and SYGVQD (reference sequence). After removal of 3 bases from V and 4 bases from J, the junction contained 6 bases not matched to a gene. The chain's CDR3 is CASSDLGQGSYNEQFF. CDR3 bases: TGCGCCAGCAGTGACCTGGGACAGGGGTCTTACAATGAGCAGTTCTTC.

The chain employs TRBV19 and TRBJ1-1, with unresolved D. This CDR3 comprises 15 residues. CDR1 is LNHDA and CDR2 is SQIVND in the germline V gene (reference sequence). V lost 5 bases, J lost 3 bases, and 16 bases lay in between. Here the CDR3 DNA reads TGTGCCAGTAGTTTAGGGCAACTGGGAGACACTGAAGCTTTCTTT. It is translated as CASSLGQLGDTEAFF. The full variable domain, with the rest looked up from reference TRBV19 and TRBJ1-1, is DGGITQSPKYLFRKEGQNVTLSCEQNLNHDAMYWYRQDPGQGLRLIYYSQIVNDFQKGDIAEGYSVSREKKESFPLTVTSAQKNPTAFYLCASSLGQLGDTEAFFGQGTRLTVV.

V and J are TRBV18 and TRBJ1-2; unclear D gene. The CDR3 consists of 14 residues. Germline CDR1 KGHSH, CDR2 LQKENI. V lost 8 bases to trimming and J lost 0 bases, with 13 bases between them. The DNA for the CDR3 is TGTGCCAGCACGAGGACGGGAGCTAACTATGGCTACACCTTC. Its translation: CASTRTGANYGYTF.

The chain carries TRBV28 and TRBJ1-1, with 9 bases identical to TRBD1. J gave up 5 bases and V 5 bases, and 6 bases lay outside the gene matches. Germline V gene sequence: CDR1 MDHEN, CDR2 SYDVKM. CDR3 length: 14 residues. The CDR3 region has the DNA TGTGCCAGCAGTCTACAGGGGGCTTGGACTGAAGCTTTCTTT. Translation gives CASSLQGAWTEAFF. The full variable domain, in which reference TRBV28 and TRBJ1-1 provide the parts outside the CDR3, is DVKVTQSSRYLVKRTGEKVFLECVQDMDHENMFWYRQDPGLGLRLIYFSYDVKMKEKGDIPEGYSVSREKKERFSLILESASTNQTSMYLCASSLQGAWTEAFFGQGTRLTVV.

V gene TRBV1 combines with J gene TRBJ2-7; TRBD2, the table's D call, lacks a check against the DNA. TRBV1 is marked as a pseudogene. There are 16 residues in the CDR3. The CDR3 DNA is TGCACCAGCAGCCAAGATGGGGGGACCCACGGACGCGAGCAGTACTTC. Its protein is CTSSQDGGTHGREQYF.

Here the CDR3 reads CASSATGANYGYTF. Written as DNA, the CDR3 is TGTGCCAGCAGCGCGACAGGGGCTAACTATGGCTACACCTTC. This sequence joins TRBV9 and TRBJ1-2; 8 bases fit TRBD1. The V gene end was trimmed by 3 bases and the J gene end by 0 bases; junction bases not matched to a gene: 1. This CDR3 contains 14 residues. The germline V gene has CDR1 SGDLS and CDR2 YYNGEE.

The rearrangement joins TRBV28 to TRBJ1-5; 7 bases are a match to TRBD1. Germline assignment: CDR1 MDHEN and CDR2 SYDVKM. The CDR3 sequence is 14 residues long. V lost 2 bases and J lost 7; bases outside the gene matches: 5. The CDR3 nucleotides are TGTGCCAGCAGTTTAGGAGGGGGCCAGCAGCCCCAGCATTTT. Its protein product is CASSLGGGQQPQHF.

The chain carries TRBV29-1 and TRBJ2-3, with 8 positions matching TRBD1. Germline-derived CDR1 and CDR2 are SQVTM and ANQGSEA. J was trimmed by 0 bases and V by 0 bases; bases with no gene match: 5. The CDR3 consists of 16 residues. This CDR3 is CSVEDLAGGSTDTQYF. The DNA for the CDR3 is TGCAGCGTTGAAGATCTCGCAGGGGGCAGCACAGATACGCAGTATTTT.

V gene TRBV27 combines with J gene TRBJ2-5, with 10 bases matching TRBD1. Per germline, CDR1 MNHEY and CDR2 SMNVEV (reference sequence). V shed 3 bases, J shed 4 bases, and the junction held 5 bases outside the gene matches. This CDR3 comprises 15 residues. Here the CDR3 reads CASSFRTGGRETQYF. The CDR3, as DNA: TGTGCCAGCAGTTTTCGGACAGGGGGTAGAGAGACCCAGTACTTC.